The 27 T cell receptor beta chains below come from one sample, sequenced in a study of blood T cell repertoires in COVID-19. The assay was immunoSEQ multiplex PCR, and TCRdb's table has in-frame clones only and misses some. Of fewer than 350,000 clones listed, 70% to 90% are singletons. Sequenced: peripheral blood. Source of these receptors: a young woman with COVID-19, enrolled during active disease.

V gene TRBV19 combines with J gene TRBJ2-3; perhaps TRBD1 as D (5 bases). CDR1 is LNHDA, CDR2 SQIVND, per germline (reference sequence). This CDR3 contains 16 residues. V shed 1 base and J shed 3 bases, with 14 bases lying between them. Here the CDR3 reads CASSIGAGPATDTQYF. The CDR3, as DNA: TGTGCCAGTAGTATAGGGGCAGGGCCGGCGACAGATACGCAGTATTTT.

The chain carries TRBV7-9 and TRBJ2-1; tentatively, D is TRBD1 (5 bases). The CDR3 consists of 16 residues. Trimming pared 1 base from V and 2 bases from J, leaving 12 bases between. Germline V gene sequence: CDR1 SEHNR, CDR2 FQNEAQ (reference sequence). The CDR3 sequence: CASSLEGRAPYNEQFF. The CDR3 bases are TGTGCCAGCAGCTTAGAGGGCAGGGCTCCCTACAATGAGCAGTTCTTC.

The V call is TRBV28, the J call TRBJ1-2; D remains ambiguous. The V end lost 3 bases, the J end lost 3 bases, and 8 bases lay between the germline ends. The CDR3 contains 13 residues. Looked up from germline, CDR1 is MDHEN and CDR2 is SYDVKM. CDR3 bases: TGTGCCAGCAGTTTGTCGTCGTACTATGGCTACACCTTC. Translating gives CASSLSSYYGYTF.

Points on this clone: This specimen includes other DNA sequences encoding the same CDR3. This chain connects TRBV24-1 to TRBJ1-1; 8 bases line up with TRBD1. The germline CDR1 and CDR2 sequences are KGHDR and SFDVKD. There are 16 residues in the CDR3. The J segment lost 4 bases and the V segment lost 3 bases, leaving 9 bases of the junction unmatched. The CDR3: CATSDPRTGRGTEAFF. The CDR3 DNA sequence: TGTGCCACCAGTGATCCCCGGACAGGGCGCGGCACTGAAGCTTTCTTT.

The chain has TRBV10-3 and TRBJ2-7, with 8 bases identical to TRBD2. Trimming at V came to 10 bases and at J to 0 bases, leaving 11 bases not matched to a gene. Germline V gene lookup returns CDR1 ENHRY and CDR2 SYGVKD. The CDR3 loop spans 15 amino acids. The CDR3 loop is CATIEDSGSSYEQYF. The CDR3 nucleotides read TGTGCCACGATCGAGGACAGCGGGAGCTCCTACGAGCAGTACTTC.

The CDR3 nucleotides are TGTGCCAGCAGCCCCGTTCGGGGGAAATATGGCTACACCTTC. This gives the protein CASSPVRGKYGYTF. The chain uses TRBV7-9 and TRBJ1-2, with D possibly being TRBD1 (5 bases). Germline V gene sequence: CDR1 SEHNR, CDR2 FQNEAQ (reference sequence). This CDR3 contains 14 residues. The V end was cut by 5 bases, the J end by 5 bases, with 15 bases between. Looking up the rest from reference TRBV7-9 and TRBJ1-2 gives the full variable domain: DTGVSQNPRHKITKRGQNVTFRCDPISEHNRLYWYRQTLGQGPEFLTYFQNEAQLEKSRLLSDRFSAERPKGSFSTLEIQRTEQGDSAMYLCASSPVRGKYGYTFGSGTRLTVV.

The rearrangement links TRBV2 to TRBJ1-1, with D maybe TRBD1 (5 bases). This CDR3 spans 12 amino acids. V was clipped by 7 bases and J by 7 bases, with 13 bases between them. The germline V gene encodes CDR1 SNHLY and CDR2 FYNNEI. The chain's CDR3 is CASTVGTFEAFF. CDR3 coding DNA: TGTGCCAGCACGGTGGGGACTTTTGAAGCTTTCTTT. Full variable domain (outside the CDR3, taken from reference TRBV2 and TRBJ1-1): EPEVTQTPSHQVTQMGQEVILRCVPISNHLYFYWYRQILGQKVEFLVSFYNNEISEKSEIFDDQFSVERPDGSNFTLKIRSTKLEDSAMYFCASTVGTFEAFFGQGTRLTVV.

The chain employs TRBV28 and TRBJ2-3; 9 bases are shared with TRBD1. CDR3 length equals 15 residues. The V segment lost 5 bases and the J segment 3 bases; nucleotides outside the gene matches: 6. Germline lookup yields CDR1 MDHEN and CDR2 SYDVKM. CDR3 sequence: CASSPGQGETDTQYF. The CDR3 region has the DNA TGTGCCAGCAGTCCGGGACAGGGTGAGACAGATACGCAGTATTTT.

CDR3 region: CASSPRTGTRTSTDTQYF. CDR3 in DNA: TGCGCCAGCAGCCCCCGGACAGGGACAAGGACTAGCACAGATACGCAGTATTTT. The chain combines TRBV4-1 with TRBJ2-3; TRBD1 matches at 8 bases. Germline loops: CDR1 MGHRA, CDR2 YSYEKL. With 4 bases clipped from V and 0 bases from J, the junction kept 12 bases outside the gene matches. The CDR3 length is 18 residues.

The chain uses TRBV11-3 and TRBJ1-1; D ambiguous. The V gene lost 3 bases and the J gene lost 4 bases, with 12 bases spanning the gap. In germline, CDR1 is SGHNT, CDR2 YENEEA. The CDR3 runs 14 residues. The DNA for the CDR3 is TGTGCCAGCAGCTTTCGACAAGGTGGCACTGAAGCTTTCTTT. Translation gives CASSFRQGGTEAFF.

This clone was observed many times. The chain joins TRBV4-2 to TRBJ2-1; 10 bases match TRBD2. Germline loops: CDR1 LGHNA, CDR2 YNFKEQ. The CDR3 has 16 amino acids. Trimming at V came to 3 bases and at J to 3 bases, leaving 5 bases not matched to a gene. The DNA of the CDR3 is TGTGCCAGCAGCCAGACAGGACTAGCGGACTACAATGAGCAGTTCTTC. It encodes CASSQTGLADYNEQFF.

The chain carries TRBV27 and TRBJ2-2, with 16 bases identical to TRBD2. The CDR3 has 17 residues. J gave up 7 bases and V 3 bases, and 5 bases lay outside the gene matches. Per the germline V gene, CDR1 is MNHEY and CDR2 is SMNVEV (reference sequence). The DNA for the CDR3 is TGTGCCAGCAGTTTGGGACTAGCGGGGGGGCCGGGCGGGGAGCTGTTTTTT. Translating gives CASSLGLAGGPGGELFF.

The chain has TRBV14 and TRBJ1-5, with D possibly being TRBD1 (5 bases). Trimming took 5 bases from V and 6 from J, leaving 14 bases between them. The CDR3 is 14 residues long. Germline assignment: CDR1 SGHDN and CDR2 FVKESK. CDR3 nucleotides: TGTGCCAGCAGCGCTAGTGGGACTACTCAGCCCCAGCATTTT. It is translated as CASSASGTTQPQHF.

The CDR3 loop reads CASSLARVAEQYF. The CDR3 DNA reads as TGTGCCAGCAGCCTAGCGAGAGTCGCCGAGCAGTACTTC. The rearrangement uses TRBV6-2 or TRBV6-3 and TRBJ2-7; D possibly corresponds to TRBD2 (6 bases). This CDR3 contains 13 residues. In germline, CDR1 is MNHEY, CDR2 SVGEGT. Trimming pared 6 bases from V and 6 bases from J, leaving 15 bases between.

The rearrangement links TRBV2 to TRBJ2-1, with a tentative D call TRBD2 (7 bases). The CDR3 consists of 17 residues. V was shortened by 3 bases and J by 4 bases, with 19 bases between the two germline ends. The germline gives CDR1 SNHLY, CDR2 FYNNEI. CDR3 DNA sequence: TGTGCCAGCAGTGAGGGGGGGCAGGGGATTTCTTACAATGAGCAGTTCTTC. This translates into CASSEGGQGISYNEQFF.

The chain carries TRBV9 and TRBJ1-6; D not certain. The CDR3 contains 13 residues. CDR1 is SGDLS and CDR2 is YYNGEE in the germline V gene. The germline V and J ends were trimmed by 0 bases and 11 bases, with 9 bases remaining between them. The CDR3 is CASSVEQRAPLHF. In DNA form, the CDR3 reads TGTGCCAGCAGCGTAGAACAGAGGGCACCCCTCCACTTT.

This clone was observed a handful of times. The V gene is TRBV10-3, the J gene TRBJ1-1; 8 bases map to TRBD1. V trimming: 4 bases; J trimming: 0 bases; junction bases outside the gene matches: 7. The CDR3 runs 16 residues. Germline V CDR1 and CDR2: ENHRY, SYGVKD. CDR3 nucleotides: TGTGCCATCAGTGCCGGGACAGGCCTTATGAACACTGAAGCTTTCTTT. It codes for CAISAGTGLMNTEAFF.

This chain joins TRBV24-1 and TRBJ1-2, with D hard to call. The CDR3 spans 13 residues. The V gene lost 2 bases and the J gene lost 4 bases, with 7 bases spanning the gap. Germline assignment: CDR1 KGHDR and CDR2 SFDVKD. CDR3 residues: CATSDSTSYGYTF. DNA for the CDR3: TGTGCCACCAGTGATTCGACAAGCTATGGCTACACCTTC.

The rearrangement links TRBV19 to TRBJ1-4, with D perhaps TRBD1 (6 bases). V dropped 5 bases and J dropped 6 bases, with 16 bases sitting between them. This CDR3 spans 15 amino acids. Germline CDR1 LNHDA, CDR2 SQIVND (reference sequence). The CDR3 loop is CASSPGQSPYEKLFF. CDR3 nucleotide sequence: TGTGCCAGTAGTCCCGGACAGTCTCCCTATGAAAAACTGTTTTTT.

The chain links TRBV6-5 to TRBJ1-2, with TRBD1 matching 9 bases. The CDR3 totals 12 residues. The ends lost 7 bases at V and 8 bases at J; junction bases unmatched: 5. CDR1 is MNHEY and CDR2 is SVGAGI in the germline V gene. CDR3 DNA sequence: TGTGCCAGCACCAGACAGGGGGTAGGCTACACCTTC. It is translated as CASTRQGVGYTF.

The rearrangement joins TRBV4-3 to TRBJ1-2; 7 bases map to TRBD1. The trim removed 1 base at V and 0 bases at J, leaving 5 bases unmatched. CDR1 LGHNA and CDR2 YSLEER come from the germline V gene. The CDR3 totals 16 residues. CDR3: CASSQGFRGSNYGYTF. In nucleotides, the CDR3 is TGCGCCAGCAGCCAAGGATTCAGGGGGTCTAACTATGGCTACACCTTC.

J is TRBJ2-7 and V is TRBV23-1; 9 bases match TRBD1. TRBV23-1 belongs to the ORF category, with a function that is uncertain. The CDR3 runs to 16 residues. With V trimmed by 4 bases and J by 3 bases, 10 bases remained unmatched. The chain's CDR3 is CASSPHTRQGGYEQYV. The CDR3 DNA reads TGCGCCAGCAGTCCCCACACCCGACAGGGGGGCTACGAGCAGTACGTC.

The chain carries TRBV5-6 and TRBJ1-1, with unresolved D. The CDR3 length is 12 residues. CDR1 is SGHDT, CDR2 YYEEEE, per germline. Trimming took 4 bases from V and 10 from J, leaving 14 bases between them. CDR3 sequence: CASSVAVGLAFF. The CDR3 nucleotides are TGTGCCAGCAGCGTGGCGGTCGGGTTAGCTTTCTTT.

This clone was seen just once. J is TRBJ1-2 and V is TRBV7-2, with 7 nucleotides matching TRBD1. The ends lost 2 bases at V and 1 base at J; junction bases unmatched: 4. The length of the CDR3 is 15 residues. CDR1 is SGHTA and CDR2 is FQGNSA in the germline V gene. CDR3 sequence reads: CASSLRGTDNYGYTF. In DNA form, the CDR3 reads TGTGCCAGCAGCTTAAGGGGGACAGATAACTATGGCTACACCTTC.

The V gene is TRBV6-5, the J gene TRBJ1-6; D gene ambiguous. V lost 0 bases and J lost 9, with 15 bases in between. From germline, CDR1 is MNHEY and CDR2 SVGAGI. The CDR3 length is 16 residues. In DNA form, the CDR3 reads TGTGCCAGCAGTTACTCCCACTCAGCAGGTGGTTCACCCCTCCACTTT. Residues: CASSYSHSAGGSPLHF.

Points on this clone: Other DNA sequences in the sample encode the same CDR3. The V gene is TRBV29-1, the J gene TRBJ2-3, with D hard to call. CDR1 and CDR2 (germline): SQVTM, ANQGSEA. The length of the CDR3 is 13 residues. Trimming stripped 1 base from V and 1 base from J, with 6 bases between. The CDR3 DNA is TGCAGCGTTGAAGGGGCCGGCACAGATACGCAGTATTTT. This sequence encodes CSVEGAGTDTQYF.

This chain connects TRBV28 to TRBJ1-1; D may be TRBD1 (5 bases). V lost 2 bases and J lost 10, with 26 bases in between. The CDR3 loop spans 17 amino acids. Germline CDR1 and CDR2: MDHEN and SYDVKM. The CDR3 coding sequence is TGTGCCAGCAGTTTAGTTGGGTGGACGGTAGATAATCAGGGAGCTTTCTTT. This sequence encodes CASSLVGWTVDNQGAFF.